This T cell receptor (beta chain) was identified during a study of CD8+CD57+ T cells in acquired aplastic anemia. Study overall: Sorted CD4+ plus CD8+ cells gave DNA averaging approximately 2.9 ug.

Regarding the study as a whole: Patients were compared with controls for CD8+ Simpson's diversity, and no significant difference emerged.

A word on this clonotype: Antigen: not known.

Individuals selected for sequencing had exhibited CD8+CD57+ cell expansion on flow cytometry. CDR3 length: 15 amino acids. V gave up 4 bases and J gave up 4 bases; unmatched junction bases: 7. Germline loops: CDR1 GTSNPN, CDR2 SVGIG (reference sequence). Genomic DNA, the template, was used for profiling of the TCR beta VDJ and CDR3. TCRdb independently ran MiXCR on the reads; one entry per CDR3 protein. The repertoire holds around 220,000 distinct CDR3 sequences, with about half as singletons. This TCR came from a human donor with aplastic anemia. The sequenced sample was sorted CD4+, CD8+, or CD8+CD57+ T cells (not recorded which) from PBMCs. J is TRBJ2-2 and V is TRBV30, with 9 bases fitting TRBD1. DNA for the CDR3: TGTGCCTGGAAGCCGGGACAGGGTGTCACCGGGGAGCTGTTTTTT. It encodes CAWKPGQGVTGELFF.